This TCR beta chain was recorded in a study of blood T cell repertoires in COVID-19 (TCRdb year 2020). In the study overall: The collaborator samples originated in the United States, Italy and Spain and spanned the acute and convalescent phases of COVID-19. The material from the prospective study consisted of cDNA or gDNA derived from T cells, B-cell-depleted T cells, or PBMCs. Subjects who had been exposed to COVID-19, were actively infected with it, or had recovered from it provided the deeply sampled blood TCRbeta repertoires that made up the dataset. A freely available public database, intended as a resource for researchers studying the immune response to SARS-CoV-2, is where the repertoires were released. Samples came from the ongoing ImmuneRACE study (first 160 participants) plus 1,254 subjects from 6 global collaborators. Sample metadata almost always included a de-identified subject ID, COVID-19 status, age in years and sex. Where available, HLA class I and class II types were obtained from metadata supplied by the sample provider rather than from assay-based typing.

On this clone itself: It lacks a known antigen. Base quality data are lacking; no much larger clone is found one base away.

V sheds 7 bases and J sheds 4 bases, leaving 11 bases between their ends. From cysteine to phenylalanine, the CDR3 is 13 amino acids long. Only the CDR3 region is kept as DNA, spanning 39 bases read in frame from base 1. From a lookup of the germline V gene, CDR1 and CDR2 are WSHSY and SAAADI. Each collaborating institution followed its own protocols to collect whole blood in K2EDTA tubes. For TCRbeta analysis, collaborators shipped samples as frozen whole blood, isolated PBMCs, or DNA extracted from either of those sample types. TCRbeta CDR3 regions were amplified from genomic DNA using the immunoSEQ Assay, a bias-controlled multiplex PCR. Regarding the original processing steps: Within the assay, amplification of reference gene primers was used to estimate how many nucleated cells each sample contained. To quantify the absolute abundance of each unique TCRbeta CDR3 rearrangement, sequence reads were collapsed and filtered. For each sample, productive Simpson clonality was calculated by taking the square root of Simpson's diversity index across productive rearrangements. In its TCRdb copy, this immuneACCESS table keeps in-frame sequences only and misses some clones. Where compared with another copy, unresolved V genes explain less than half of these, and the others have no known cause. V, J and clone size are those of that table, while D and trimming were read from the DNA. The sample table records 55,000 to 90,000 clones; around 86% of these occur just once. Roughly 3.9% of the sample is in the top ten clones.

The investigation overall reported the following: Clinical and demographic metadata were provided uncurated, with the amount varying by source and participant.

The receptor's source is a man between 70 and 80 years old with active COVID-19. Recombination linked TRBV10-2 to TRBJ1-3, with TRBD1 as a weak D call on 5 bases. The sequencing input was peripheral blood. The CDR3 region has the sequence CASTQTGGNTIYF. The sequence in DNA is TGCGCCAGCACTCAAACAGGAGGAAACACCATATATTTT.